Following are 2 T cell receptor beta chains from one sample sequenced in a study of shared clonotypes between healthy human individuals. The data were produced by immunoSEQ multiplex PCR, yet TCRdb's version contains in-frame clones alone and is incomplete. The data contain about 510,000 clones, 79% of them seen just once; the ten biggest clones take up 10% to 15%. The specimen was PBMCs. These receptors all come from a woman in her forties in good health. Some clones in this sample may be carry-over from other donors' samples.

This CDR3 reads CSVDTTGESGYTF. CDR3 nucleotide sequence: TGCAGCGTGGACACCACAGGGGAGAGTGGCTACACCTTC. V is TRBV29-1 and J is TRBJ1-2, with 7 bases that match TRBD1. CDR1 and CDR2 from the germline V gene are SQVTM and ANQGSEA. The CDR3 loop spans 13 amino acids. V lost 6 bases to trimming and J lost 7 bases; unmatched junction nucleotides: 11.

The genes are TRBV19 and TRBJ2-6; tentative D call: TRBD2 (5 bases). The V gene's germline CDR1 is LNHDA and CDR2 SQIVND (reference sequence). CDR3 length: 18 residues. The germline V and J ends were trimmed by 3 bases and 2 bases, with 17 bases remaining between them. CDR3 bases: TGTGCCAGTAGTATCCCAGGACGGCGGGCAGCTGGGGCCAACGTCCTGACTTTC. It specifies CASSIPGRRAAGANVLTF.